A selection of T cell receptor beta chains follows, all from one sample in a study of T cell changes during pregnancy in multiple sclerosis. Only in-frame clones appear in the TCRdb table, and some are missing; sequencing was by immunoSEQ multiplex PCR. The data show around 64,000 clones, 92% seen once. The sequencing used CD4+ T cells from peripheral blood mononuclear cells, collected after pregnancy. These receptors were collected from a female donor with multiple sclerosis, enrolled in a pregnancy study. CDR3s include the opening cysteine and the closing phenylalanine or tryptophan. D genes are given only for firm matches. For some rows the clone size is stated as once, few or many, or as a class when expanded; others skip it.

J | D | V | size | DNA | CDR3
TRBJ2-2 | NA | TRBV4-1 | NA | TGCGCCAGCAGCCAATTATTATCACCCACGGCCGGGGAGCTGTTTTTT | CASSQLLSPTAGELFF
TRBJ2-7 | NA | TRBV9 | NA | TGTGCCAGCAGCGTACCCCAAGACAGATCCAAGGGCCAGTACTTC | CASSVPQDRSKGQYF
TRBJ2-1 | TRBD2 | TRBV27 | NA | TGTGCCAGCAGTTTACTACCAGCGGGGAGTTACAATGAGCAGTTCTTC | CASSLLPAGSYNEQFF
TRBJ2-3 | NA | TRBV4-2 | NA | TGTGCCAGCAGCCAGGAGGAGCGAGATACGCAGTATTTT | CASSQEERDTQYF
TRBJ2-7 | TRBD2 | TRBV6-1 | many | TGTGCCAGCGGACTAGCTCCAAACTACGAGCAGTACTTC | CASGLAPNYEQYF
TRBJ2-3 | TRBD2 | TRBV4-2 | few | TGTGCCAGCAGCCAAGAGCCGGGGGGGAGCACAGATACGCAGTATTTT | CASSQEPGGSTDTQYF
TRBJ2-7 | NA | TRBV4-2 | NA | TGTGCCAGCAGCCAAGATAGTGAGGGCATCTCCTACGAGCAGTACTTC | CASSQDSEGISYEQYF
TRBJ2-5 | NA | TRBV5-8 | NA | TGTGCCAGCAGCTTGCCCCCTGGGGGCCAATACCAAGAGACCCAGTACTTC | CASSLPPGGQYQETQYF
TRBJ2-5 | TRBD1 | TRBV5-6 | NA | TGTGCCAGCAGCTTGGGGGGACAGGGGGTAGAGACCCAGTACTTC | CASSLGGQGVETQYF
TRBJ1-5 | TRBD1 | TRBV30 | NA | TGTGCCTGGAGAGGGACAGCGGGCAATCAGCCCCAGCATTTT | CAWRGTAGNQPQHF
TRBJ2-3 | TRBD2 | TRBV18 | NA | TGTGCCAGCTCCCCGCGGGGGGCGAGCACAGATACGCAGTATTTT | CASSPRGASTDTQYF
TRBJ2-1 | NA | TRBV28 | NA | TGTGCCAGCAGTTCCCGCGCGGGTAGCTCCTACAATGAGCAGTTCTTC | CASSSRAGSSYNEQFF
TRBJ1-3 | NA | TRBV30 | NA | TGTGCCTGGAGTGTAGGCGCGGGCTCTGGAAACACCATATATTTT | CAWSVGAGSGNTIYF
TRBJ1-4 | NA | TRBV28 | NA | TGTGCCAGCAGAATTCGAGGAAAGGAGAATGAAAAACTGTTTTTT | CASRIRGKENEKLFF
TRBJ2-4 | NA | TRBV6-1 | NA | TGTGCCAGCAGTCAAACCGGGGAGGCCAAAAACATTCAGTACTTC | CASSQTGEAKNIQYF
TRBJ1-1 | NA | TRBV7-9 | NA | TGTGCCAGCAACGGGGGATACACTGAAGCTTTCTTT | CASNGGYTEAFF
TRBJ2-7 | TRBD2 | TRBV5-1 | NA | TGCGCCAGCAGCTTGGTTTTAGCGGGTGATCCGTACGAGCAGTACTTC | CASSLVLAGDPYEQYF
TRBJ1-2 | NA | TRBV29-1 | NA | TGCAGCGTTGAGGCAGAAGCTAACTATGGCTACACCTTC | CSVEAEANYGYTF
TRBJ2-3 | NA | TRBV30 | NA | TGTGCCTGGAGTGTACTCAACACAGATACGCAGTATTTT | CAWSVLNTDTQYF
TRBJ2-1 | TRBD1 | TRBV7-3 | NA | TGTGCCAGCAGCTCGGACAGGGGTGTCTACAATGAGCAGTTCTTC | CASSSDRGVYNEQFF
TRBJ2-1 | TRBD2 | TRBV7-2 | NA | TGTGCCAGCAGCTTTCTTAGCGGGACCTCCTACAATGAGCAGTTCTTC | CASSFLSGTSYNEQFF
TRBJ1-3 | TRBD1 | TRBV5-4 | NA | TGTGCCAGCAGCCGACAGGGCGCTGGAAACACCATATATTTT | CASSRQGAGNTIYF
TRBJ2-5 | TRBD2 | TRBV30 | NA | TGTGCCTGGAGTGTGGGGGGGGAGACCCAGTACTTC | CAWSVGGETQYF
TRBJ1-2 | TRBD1 | TRBV6-5 | NA | TGTGCCAGCAAAAGAGGACAGGGTGCGGGCTATGGCTACACCTTC | CASKRGQGAGYGYTF
TRBJ1-1 | TRBD1 | TRBV19 | NA | TGTGCCAGTAGCGATGCGGGACAGGGCTCGAACACTGAAGCTTTCTTT | CASSDAGQGSNTEAFF
TRBJ2-7 | TRBD2 | TRBV11-2 | NA | TGTGCCAGCAGCTTGGGACTAGCGGAGGTAGAGCAGTACTTC | CASSLGLAEVEQYF
TRBJ1-1 | TRBD1 | TRBV11-2 | NA | TGTGCCAGCAGCTTCAACAGGGGCATGAACACTGAAGCTTTCTTT | CASSFNRGMNTEAFF
TRBJ2-7 | NA | TRBV7-9 | NA | TGTGCCAGCAGCCTTAGCTACGAGCAGTACTTC | CASSLSYEQYF
TRBJ2-1 | NA | TRBV11-2 | once | TGTGCCAGCAGCGCGTACAATGAGCAGTTCTTC | CASSAYNEQFF
TRBJ2-2 | NA | TRBV7-7 | NA | TGTGCCATACCCGGAGGCCGGTACACCGGGGAGCTGTTTTTT | CAIPGGRYTGELFF
TRBJ2-3 | TRBD2 | TRBV6-1 | NA | TGTGCCAGCAGTGGTCCCGAGCGGGGGGCAGGTAGGGATACGCAGTATTTT | CASSGPERGAGRDTQYF
TRBJ2-7 | TRBD1 | TRBV5-1 | NA | TGCGCCAGCAGCTTGATATCTAGCGGGACAGGGGGTTCCTACGAGCAGTACTTC | CASSLISSGTGGSYEQYF
TRBJ2-1 | TRBD2 | TRBV10-3 | NA | TGTGCCATCACCAGGGAGGGAGCGCGTCTCGGTGAGCAGTTCTTC | CAITREGARLGEQFF
TRBJ2-1 | TRBD1 | TRBV7-6 | NA | TGTGCCAGCAGCTTAGAGGGACAGGGTCACAATGAGCAGTTCTTC | CASSLEGQGHNEQFF
TRBJ2-7 | TRBD2 | TRBV28 | NA | TGTGCCAGCAGGGAGGAGCGGGACTCCTACGAGCAGTACTTC | CASREERDSYEQYF
TRBJ1-1 | NA | TRBV7-3 | NA | TGTGCCAGCAGCTTAAGCCAGGGTGGAGTAACTGAAGCTTTCTTT | CASSLSQGGVTEAFF
TRBJ2-5 | TRBD2 | TRBV18 | NA | TGTGCCAGCTCACCACTTGAGTCTCGCGGGAGGGTAAAAGAGACCCAGTACTTC | CASSPLESRGRVKETQYF
TRBJ1-2 | NA | TRBV30 | NA | TGTGCCTGGAGTGACAGGGCCCTTTTCTATGGCTACACCTTC | CAWSDRALFYGYTF
TRBJ2-7 | NA | TRBV30 | NA | TGTGCCTGGAGTATTAGAACTGCGGGTTATCCCTACGAGCAGTACTTC | CAWSIRTAGYPYEQYF
TRBJ2-3 | TRBD2 | TRBV11-2 | once | TGTGCCAGCAGCTTAGTGCTGGGGGGGGTCCCAGATACGCAGTATTTT | CASSLVLGGVPDTQYF
TRBJ2-3 | NA | TRBV5-1 | NA | TGCGCCAGCAGCCTGGGGGGCCTCCCACTAGATACGCAGTATTTT | CASSLGGLPLDTQYF
TRBJ2-3 | TRBD1 | TRBV29-1 | NA | TGCAGCGTCGACGATACCTTTATGACAGGGGGGAGCACAGATACGCAGTATTTT | CSVDDTFMTGGSTDTQYF
TRBJ2-3 | NA | TRBV11-2 | NA | TGTGCCAGCAGCTTATTGGGGGGTACGCAGTATTTT | CASSLLGGTQYF
TRBJ2-1 | TRBD2 | TRBV2 | once | TGTGCCAGCAGTGTAGCGGGAGGGCCAGAGGAGTTCTTC | CASSVAGGPEEFF
TRBJ2-7 | NA | TRBV18 | NA | TGTGCCAGCTCACCCGGTTACGAGCAGTACTTC | CASSPGYEQYF
TRBJ2-7 | NA | TRBV27 | NA | TGTGCCAGCAGTCAGAACAGGGATCGATACGAGCAGTACTTC | CASSQNRDRYEQYF
TRBJ2-5 | TRBD1 | TRBV6-6 | NA | TGTGCCAGCAGTTACTCAACAGGGGGCGTAGAGACCCAGTACTTC | CASSYSTGGVETQYF
TRBJ2-1 | TRBD2 | TRBV29-1 | NA | TGCGGGGGGTGGGCTAGCGGGAAGACCGAGCAGTTCTTC | CGGWASGKTEQFF
TRBJ1-1 | NA | TRBV7-6 | NA | TGTGCCAGCAGCCGCACGACAGGGAACACTGAAGCTTTCTTT | CASSRTTGNTEAFF
TRBJ1-2 | NA | TRBV2 | NA | TGTGCCAGCAGGCCCACACCAAACTATGGCTACACCTTC | CASRPTPNYGYTF
TRBJ2-1 | TRBD2 | TRBV15 | NA | TGTGCCACCAGCAGATTATCCGGGACTAATAATGAGCAGTTCTTC | CATSRLSGTNNEQFF
TRBJ1-2 | NA | TRBV10-3 | NA | TGTGCCATCAGTGAGGATAACCTCGGTGGCTACACCTTC | CAISEDNLGGYTF
TRBJ1-2 | NA | TRBV7-9 | NA | TGTGCCAGCAGCCAAACCGGCGGTTCGCTTTCTTATGGCTACACCTTC | CASSQTGGSLSYGYTF
TRBJ1-1 | TRBD1 | TRBV27 | NA | TGTGCCAGCAGTCTGACAGGGAAATCTGCTGAAGCTTTCTTT | CASSLTGKSAEAFF